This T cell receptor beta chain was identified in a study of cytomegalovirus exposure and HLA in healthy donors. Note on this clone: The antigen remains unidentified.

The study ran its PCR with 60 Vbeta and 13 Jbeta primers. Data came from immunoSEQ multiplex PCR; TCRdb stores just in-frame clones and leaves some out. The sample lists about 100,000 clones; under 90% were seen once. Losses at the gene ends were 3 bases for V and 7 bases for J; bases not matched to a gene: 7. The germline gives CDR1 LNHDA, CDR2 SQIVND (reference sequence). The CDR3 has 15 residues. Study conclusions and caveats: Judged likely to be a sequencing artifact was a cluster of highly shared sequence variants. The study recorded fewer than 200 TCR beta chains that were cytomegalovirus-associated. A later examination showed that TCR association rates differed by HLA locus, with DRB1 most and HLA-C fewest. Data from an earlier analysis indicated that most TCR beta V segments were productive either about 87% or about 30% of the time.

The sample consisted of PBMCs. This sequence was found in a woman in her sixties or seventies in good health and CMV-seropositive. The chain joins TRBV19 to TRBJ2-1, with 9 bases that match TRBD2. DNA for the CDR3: TGTGCCAGTAGTATTACGCGGGAGGGCCGTAATGAGCAGTTCTTC. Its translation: CASSITREGRNEQFF.